One sample yielded the 25 T cell receptor beta chains listed below, sequenced in a study of control samples from healthy donors and cancer patients. Clones were read by immunoSEQ multiplex PCR, and TCRdb kept only the in-frame ones, dropping some. The table has about 160,000 clones, around 94% seen once. Sequencing used PBMCs. These receptors originate from a man in his 60s with colorectal cancer.

The chain combines TRBV10-2 with TRBJ1-6; no definite D call. V gave up 2 bases and J gave up 10 bases, with 9 bases separating them. From germline, CDR1 is WSHSY and CDR2 SAAADI. This CDR3 has 13 residues. The CDR3 bases are TGCGCCAGCAGTGAGGGCAGATTCTCACCCCTCCACTTT. This sequence encodes CASSEGRFSPLHF.

The genes are TRBV2 and TRBJ2-3; perhaps TRBD2 as D (6 bases). The CDR3 is 14 amino acids. Trimming stripped 5 bases from V and 10 bases from J, with 19 bases between. Germline V CDR1 and CDR2: SNHLY, FYNNEI. CDR3 nucleotide sequence: TGTGCCAGCAGTCCCACCCGACTAGTTTCCGCGCAGTATTTT. The encoded protein is CASSPTRLVSAQYF. The complete variable domain, with remaining parts taken from reference TRBV2 and TRBJ2-3, reads EPEVTQTPSHQVTQMGQEVILRCVPISNHLYFYWYRQILGQKVEFLVSFYNNEISEKSEIFDDQFSVERPDGSNFTLKIRSTKLEDSAMYFCASSPTRLVSAQYFGPGTRLTVL.

The rearrangement joins TRBV2 to TRBJ2-4; D is undetermined. The CDR3 has 16 residues. CDR1 is SNHLY, CDR2 FYNNEI, per germline. V was cut by 1 base and J by 3 bases, with 13 bases left in between. The CDR3 DNA is TGTGCCAGCAGTGAAGGGGTAGGGATCGGCAAAAACATTCAGTACTTC. It specifies CASSEGVGIGKNIQYF.

V and J are TRBV21-1 and TRBJ1-2; no DNA check was done on the table's D call, TRBD1. TRBV21-1 is a known pseudogene. The CDR3 totals 17 residues. The CDR3 region is CASSRLGGVQGWGGYTF. CDR3 DNA: TGTGCCAGCAGCAGGTTGGGGGGCGTACAGGGGTGGGGCGGCTACACCTTC.

In the case of this clone: Other DNA variants within this sample encode the same CDR3. The chain couples TRBV19 to TRBJ1-5; D might be TRBD1 (5 bases). This CDR3 spans 15 amino acids. V lost 1 base to trimming and J lost 2 bases, with 9 bases between them. Germline V gene sequence: CDR1 LNHDA, CDR2 SQIVND (reference sequence). The CDR3 region is CASSIGGGGNQPQHF. The DNA for the CDR3 is TGTGCCAGTAGTATAGGGGGGGGAGGCAATCAGCCCCAGCATTTT.

This clone occurred once. V gene TRBV18 combines with J gene TRBJ1-2; D is possibly TRBD1 (5 bases). CDR1 and CDR2 from the germline V gene are KGHSH and LQKENI. The length of the CDR3 is 13 residues. Trimming left V 2 bases short and J 7 bases short, with 11 bases between. The CDR3: CASSPGDLLGYTF. Here the CDR3 DNA reads TGTGCCAGCTCACCAGGGGACCTCCTTGGCTACACCTTC.

This chain connects TRBV14 to TRBJ1-1; TRBD1 agrees at 7 bases. CDR3 length: 14 residues. J lost 5 bases, V lost 6 bases, and 9 bases had no gene match. Per the germline V gene, CDR1 is SGHDN and CDR2 is FVKESK. The CDR3 loop reads CASRSTGTRTEAFF. The DNA for the CDR3 is TGTGCCAGCAGATCGACAGGGACTCGAACTGAAGCTTTCTTT.

V gene TRBV12-3 or TRBV12-4 combines with J gene TRBJ2-5; D is perhaps TRBD1 or TRBD2 (5 bases each). This CDR3 is 13 amino acids long. V was pared by 8 bases and J by 5 bases, with 15 bases between. In DNA form, the CDR3 reads TGTGCCAGCTCCCGGTTGAGGGGTGAGACCCAGTACTTC. Translated: CASSRLRGETQYF.

V is TRBV24-1 and J is TRBJ2-2, with 7 bases fitting TRBD1. The CDR3 sequence is 15 residues long. Germline-derived CDR1 and CDR2 are KGHDR and SFDVKD. The J segment lost 3 bases and the V segment lost 5 bases, leaving 5 bases of the junction unmatched. The CDR3 spells CATSGLQGDTGELFF. The DNA for the CDR3 is TGTGCCACCAGTGGACTCCAGGGGGACACCGGGGAGCTGTTTTTT.

The chain recombines TRBV19 with TRBJ1-2; D possibly corresponds to TRBD1 (5 bases). V lost 1 base and J lost 7, with 19 bases in between. CDR3 size: 16 residues. CDR1 LNHDA and CDR2 SQIVND come from the germline V gene (reference sequence). In DNA, the CDR3 is TGTGCCAGTAGTATAGCTTCGGGGGGAAGGCGCCGTGGCTACACCTTC. Protein sequence: CASSIASGGRRRGYTF.

This clone has a handful of counts. The J gene is TRBJ1-2, the V gene TRBV13; 9 bases align to TRBD1. J lost 7 bases, V lost 5 bases, and 11 bases had no gene match. The germline V gene encodes CDR1 PRHDT and CDR2 FYEKMQ (reference sequence). The CDR3 runs 15 residues. The CDR3 DNA follows: TGTGCCAGCAGCCCACGGGACAGGGCGGGAGGTGGCTACACCTTC. Encoded protein: CASSPRDRAGGGYTF. Full variable domain (missing parts from reference TRBV13 and TRBJ1-2): AAGVIQSPRHLIKEKRETATLKCYPIPRHDTVYWYQQGPGQDPQFLISFYEKMQSDKGSIPDRFSAQQFSDYHSELNMSSLELGDSALYFCASSPRDRAGGGYTFGSGTRLTVV.

The chain links TRBV5-1 to TRBJ1-1; 9 bases match TRBD1. V lost 0 bases, J lost 5 bases, and 5 bases stayed unmatched. This CDR3 contains 15 residues. Germline V lookup: CDR1 SGHRS, CDR2 YFSETQ. The CDR3 protein is CASSLATGGWTEAFF. The CDR3 nucleotides are TGCGCCAGCAGCTTGGCAACAGGGGGCTGGACTGAAGCTTTCTTT.

The chain joins TRBV7-2 to TRBJ1-5; D might be TRBD1 (6 bases). Germline V gives CDR1 SGHTA, CDR2 FQGNSA. The CDR3 sequence is 15 residues long. Trimming took 5 bases from V and 2 from J, leaving 13 bases between them. The CDR3 reads CASSEDSIGNQPQHF. The CDR3 region has the DNA TGTGCCAGCAGCGAGGACAGTATCGGCAATCAGCCCCAGCATTTT. Supplemented by reference TRBV7-2 and TRBJ1-5, the full variable domain reads GAGVSQSPSNKVTEKGKDVELRCDPISGHTALYWYRQSLGQGLEFLIYFQGNSAPDKSGLPSDRFSAERTGGSVSTLTIQRTQQEDSAVYLCASSEDSIGNQPQHFGDGTRLSIL.

A remark on this clone: Distinct nucleotide sequences in the sample also encode this CDR3. The chain employs TRBV20-1 and TRBJ1-2; D gene unclear. The CDR3 consists of 11 residues. The germline V gene encodes CDR1 DFQATT and CDR2 SNEGSKA (reference sequence). Trimming cost V 1 base and J 7 bases, with 7 bases left between them. In DNA form, the CDR3 reads TGCAGTGCTAGAGCCGTGGGTGGCTACACCTTC. It codes for CSARAVGGYTF.

The chain uses TRBV12-2 and TRBJ2-7. TRBV12-2 is a pseudogene. CDR3 size: 18 residues. The CDR3 DNA reads TGTGCAAGTCGCTATAGGAGCTTCCCTAAAGACATGTCCTACGAGCAGTACTTC. The encoded protein is CASRYRSFPKDMSYEQYF.

The V and J genes are TRBV11-2 and TRBJ2-7, with 8 bases aligning to TRBD1. The CDR3 extends over 17 amino acids. J gave up 3 bases and V 1 base, and 11 bases lay outside the gene matches. The V gene's germline CDR1 is SGHAT and CDR2 FQNNGV. The CDR3 loop reads CASSLGTPQQGVYEQYF. In nucleotides, the CDR3 is TGTGCCAGCAGCTTAGGTACCCCTCAACAGGGGGTCTACGAGCAGTACTTC.

In regard to this clone: Other DNA sequences of this sample code for an identical CDR3. This chain uses TRBV18 with TRBJ1-2; unclear D gene. The CDR3 has 12 amino acids. Trimming removed 3 bases at V and 4 bases at J, with 6 bases between. Looked up from germline, CDR1 is KGHSH and CDR2 is LQKENI. CDR3 loop: CASSPGSYGYTF. The DNA for the CDR3 is TGTGCCAGCTCACCGGGCAGCTATGGCTACACCTTC.

V is TRBV5-8 and J is TRBJ2-5, with D possibly TRBD2 on 6 matching bases. Germline CDR1 and CDR2: SGHTS and YDEGEE. V lost 0 bases and J 5 bases, leaving 11 bases between the germline ends. This CDR3 contains 14 residues. The CDR3 loop is CASSLEPGRETQYF. Here the CDR3 DNA reads TGTGCCAGCAGCTTGGAACCAGGGAGGGAGACCCAGTACTTC.

CDR3 sequence reads: CASSLGIVNQPQHF. CDR3 DNA: TGTGCCAGCAGCTTAGGGATCGTAAATCAGCCCCAGCATTTT. V usage is TRBV7-2 and J usage is TRBJ1-5; D unclear. The V gene's germline CDR1 is SGHTA and CDR2 FQGNSA. Deletions cut 1 base from V and 4 bases from J, with 8 bases between. This CDR3 has 14 residues. The entire variable domain, with the rest obtained from reference TRBV7-2 and TRBJ1-5, is as follows: GAGVSQSPSNKVTEKGKDVELRCDPISGHTALYWYRQSLGQGLEFLIYFQGNSAPDKSGLPSDRFSAERTGGSVSTLTIQRTQQEDSAVYLCASSLGIVNQPQHFGDGTRLSIL.

This clone was detected only once. The chain carries TRBV7-2 and TRBJ1-1; no firm D call. The CDR3 loop spans 12 amino acids. The germline V gene has CDR1 SGHTA and CDR2 FQGNSA. The V and J ends lost 6 bases and 5 bases respectively, with 10 bases between them. Written as DNA, the CDR3 is TGTGCCAGCAGGACTGTGGGGACTGAAGCTTTCTTT. This codes for CASRTVGTEAFF.

Concerning this clone itself: The same CDR3 arises from other DNA sequences in this sample as well. The rearrangement uses TRBV21-1 and TRBJ1-5; the D call of TRBD1 is as the table states it, not checked on the DNA. TRBV21-1 is termed a pseudogene. The CDR3 is made up of 13 amino acids. The CDR3 sequence: CASSKQGWQPQHF. The CDR3 nucleotides read TGCGCCAGCAGCAAACAGGGATGGCAGCCCCAGCATTTT.

The chain joins TRBV5-4 to TRBJ1-4, with no clear D. Germline V CDR1 and CDR2: SGHNT, YYREEE (reference sequence). The CDR3 spans 13 residues. Between the trimmed V and J ends, which lost 4 bases and 3 bases, there was a span of 7 bases. The CDR3 DNA reads TGTGCCAGCAGCGGTGCCTCTAATGAAAAACTGTTTTTT. It encodes CASSGASNEKLFF.

CDR3 in amino acids: CASSEPGTGEKLFF. CDR3 sequence (DNA): TGTGCCAGCAGTGAACCCGGGACGGGCGAAAAACTGTTTTTT. The chain uses TRBV6-1 and TRBJ1-4; a weak D match, TRBD1 (5 bases). There are 14 residues in the CDR3. The V and J ends lost 2 bases and 8 bases respectively, with 12 bases between them. The V gene's germline CDR1 is MNHNS and CDR2 SASEGT.

The chain has TRBV11-2 and TRBJ2-3; 10 bases align to TRBD2. The CDR3 extends over 14 amino acids. Germline V lookup: CDR1 SGHAT, CDR2 FQNNGV. V lost 2 bases, J lost 5 bases, and 1 base stayed unmatched. In DNA form, the CDR3 reads TGTGCCAGCAGCTTAACTAGCGGGGAAGATACGCAGTATTTT. Protein sequence: CASSLTSGEDTQYF.

The chain employs TRBV7-8 and TRBJ2-7, with D possibly TRBD2 on 7 matching bases. CDR1 SGHVS and CDR2 FQNEAQ come from the germline V gene. This CDR3 has 15 amino acids. The V end was cut by 0 bases, the J end by 2 bases, with 11 bases between. CDR3 coding DNA: TGTGCCAGCAGCTTAGCGTCGGGGGGCGCCTACGAGCAGTACTTC. Protein product: CASSLASGGAYEQYF.